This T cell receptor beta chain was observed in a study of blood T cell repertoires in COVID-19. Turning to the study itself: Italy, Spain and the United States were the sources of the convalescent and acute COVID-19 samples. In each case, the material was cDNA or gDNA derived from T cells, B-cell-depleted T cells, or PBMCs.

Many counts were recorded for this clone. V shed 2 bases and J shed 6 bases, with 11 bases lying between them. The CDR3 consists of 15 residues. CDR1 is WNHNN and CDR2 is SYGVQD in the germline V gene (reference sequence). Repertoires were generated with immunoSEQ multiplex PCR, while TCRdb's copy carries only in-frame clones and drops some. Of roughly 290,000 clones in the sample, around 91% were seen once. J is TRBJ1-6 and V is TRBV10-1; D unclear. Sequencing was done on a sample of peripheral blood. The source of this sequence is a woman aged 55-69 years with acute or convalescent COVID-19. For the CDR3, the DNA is TGCGCCAGCAGTGAGGTCAGAGGGAGTAATTCACCCCTCCACTTT. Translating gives CASSEVRGSNSPLHF.